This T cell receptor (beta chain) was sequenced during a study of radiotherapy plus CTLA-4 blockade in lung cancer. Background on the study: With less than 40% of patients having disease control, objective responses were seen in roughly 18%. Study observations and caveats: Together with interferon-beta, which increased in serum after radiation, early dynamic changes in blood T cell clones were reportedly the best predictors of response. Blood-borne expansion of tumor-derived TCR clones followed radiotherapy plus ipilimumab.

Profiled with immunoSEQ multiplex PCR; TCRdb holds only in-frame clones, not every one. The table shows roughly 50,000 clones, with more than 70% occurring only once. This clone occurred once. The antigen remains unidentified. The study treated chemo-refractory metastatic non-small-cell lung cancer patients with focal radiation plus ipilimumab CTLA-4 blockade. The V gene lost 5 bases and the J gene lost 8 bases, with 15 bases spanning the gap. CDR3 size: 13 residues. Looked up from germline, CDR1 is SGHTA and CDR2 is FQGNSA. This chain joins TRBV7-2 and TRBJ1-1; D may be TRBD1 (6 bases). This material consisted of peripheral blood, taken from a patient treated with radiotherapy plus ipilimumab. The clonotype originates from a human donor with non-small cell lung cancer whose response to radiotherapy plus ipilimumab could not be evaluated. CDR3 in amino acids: CASSQDGGLEAFF. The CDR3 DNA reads TGTGCCAGCAGCCAAGACGGGGGGCTGGAAGCTTTCTTT.